These 26 T cell receptor beta chains originate from one sample sequenced in a study of T cell repertoires in cytomegalovirus infection. Via MiXCR, TCRdb re-called the reads, giving one row per CDR3 protein. The sample has 300,000 to 400,000 distinct CDR3 sequences, almost 30% seen once; the top ten hold 20%. For these TCRs, the target antigens are not known. The sample here was cultured PBMCs, taken from culture after CMV antigen stimulation. Source of these receptors: a human donor in good health (CMV status not recorded). Some clones in this sample may be carry-over from other donors' samples.

There are a few counts of this clonotype. This chain's CDR3 is CASSPGSGRAGSYEQFF. In DNA, the CDR3 is TGTGCCAGCAGCCCGGGTAGCGGGAGGGCCGGTTCCTATGAGCAGTTCTTC. This chain connects TRBV7-8 to TRBJ2-1; 11 bases map to TRBD2. The CDR3 runs 17 residues. Germline V gives CDR1 SGHVS, CDR2 FQNEAQ. After removal of 5 bases from V and 8 bases from J, the junction contained 14 bases not matched to a gene.

V and J are TRBV19 and TRBJ1-2; tentative D call: TRBD1 (6 bases). Trimming pared 5 bases from V and 4 bases from J, leaving 17 bases between. CDR3 length equals 15 residues. Looked up from germline, CDR1 is LNHDA and CDR2 is SQIVND (reference sequence). CDR3 DNA sequence: TGTGCCAGTAGTCCTTACTCGGACAGCATCTATGGCTACACCTTC. Amino acids: CASSPYSDSIYGYTF.

The chain recombines TRBV5-5 with TRBJ2-2, with 14 bases fitting TRBD2. Germline CDR1 and CDR2: SGHKS and YYEKEE (reference sequence). V shed 5 bases, J shed 3 bases, and the junction held 15 bases outside the gene matches. The CDR3 loop spans 20 amino acids. The CDR3 bases are TGTGCCAGCAGAAAATGGGCCGCGGGACTAGCGGGAGTTTACACCGGGGAGCTGTTTTTT. It yields the protein CASRKWAAGLAGVYTGELFF.

This clonotype has just a few counts. The J gene is TRBJ2-3, the V gene TRBV27; TRBD1 might be the D (6 bases). Between the trimmed V and J ends, which lost 8 bases and 2 bases, there was a span of 17 bases. Germline V gene data show CDR1 as MNHEY and CDR2 as SMNVEV (reference sequence). The length of the CDR3 is 15 residues. This CDR3 reads CASGGTWDLTDTQYF. The DNA of the CDR3 is TGTGCCAGCGGGGGCACATGGGACCTCACAGATACGCAGTATTTT.

This clonotype was counted only a few times. The rearrangement links TRBV6-1 to TRBJ2-7; 8 bases are shared with TRBD2. CDR1 MNHNS and CDR2 SASEGT come from the germline V gene. Germline trimming cut 10 bases from V and 3 bases from J; bases unmatched to any gene: 2. The CDR3 covers 11 residues. CDR3 residues: CATREGYEQYF. CDR3 DNA sequence: TGTGCCACCCGGGAGGGCTACGAGCAGTACTTC.

This chain connects TRBV30 to TRBJ2-7; TRBD1 aligns across 9 bases. The V and J ends lost 0 bases and 6 bases, in that order; junction bases with no gene match: 15. The CDR3 has 17 residues. Germline V lookup: CDR1 GTSNPN, CDR2 SVGIG (reference sequence). In nucleotides, the CDR3 is TGTGCCTGGAGTGTAATCTCTCCGGGACAGGGTTCATCCGAGCAGTACTTC. Amino acid sequence: CAWSVISPGQGSSEQYF.

This clonotype was counted only a few times. The chain links TRBV4-2 to TRBJ1-6, with 10 bases fitting TRBD1. Looked up from germline, CDR1 is LGHNA and CDR2 is YNFKEQ. Trimming at V came to 4 bases and at J to 7 bases, leaving 16 bases not matched to a gene. The CDR3 runs 19 residues. The CDR3 coding sequence is TGTGCCAGCAGCCCGCGGGACAGGGGAGCCCTTGGTAGGAATTCACCCCTCCACTTT. It is translated as CASSPRDRGALGRNSPLHF.

CDR3 residues: CASSVNRDRSNQPQHF. The CDR3 nucleotides are TGTGCCAGCAGCGTCAACAGGGATCGGAGCAATCAGCCCCAGCATTTT. V usage is TRBV5-6 and J usage is TRBJ1-5; tentatively, D is TRBD1 (6 bases). V was pared by 4 bases and J by 1 base, with 15 bases between. CDR1 SGHDT and CDR2 YYEEEE come from the germline V gene. This CDR3 spans 16 amino acids.

The sample holds a few counts of this clonotype. The V and J genes are TRBV4-1 and TRBJ1-1; possibly TRBD1 for D (5 bases). V shed 5 bases and J shed 3 bases, with 10 bases lying between them. Germline lookup yields CDR1 MGHRA and CDR2 YSYEKL. The CDR3 contains 13 residues. CDR3 in amino acids: CASSGGGDTEAFF. Written as DNA, the CDR3 is TGCGCCAGCAGCGGGGGTGGGGACACTGAAGCTTTCTTT.

This clonotype was seen a handful of times. This chain connects TRBV7-9 to TRBJ2-7; TRBD2 agrees at 13 bases. The length of the CDR3 is 15 residues. J lost 4 bases, V lost 5 bases, and 5 bases had no gene match. Germline CDR1 and CDR2: SEHNR and FQNEAQ (reference sequence). In DNA, the CDR3 is TGTGCCAGCAGCCCCACTAGCGGGAGGGTATACGAGCAGTACTTC. Translated, it gives CASSPTSGRVYEQYF.

This clonotype showed up many times. The genes are TRBV7-8 and TRBJ2-5, with D maybe TRBD1 (6 bases). In germline, CDR1 is SGHVS, CDR2 FQNEAQ. This CDR3 comprises 14 residues. V lost 5 bases and J 2 bases, leaving 12 bases between the germline ends. The CDR3, as DNA: TGTGCCAGCAGCCTCTGGACAGAGCAAGAGACCCAGTACTTC. It translates to CASSLWTEQETQYF.

The chain combines TRBV6-5 with TRBJ1-1; 9 bases match TRBD1. The CDR3 runs to 16 residues. The J segment lost 5 bases and the V segment lost 6 bases, leaving 13 bases of the junction unmatched. Per germline, CDR1 MNHEY and CDR2 SVGAGI. The CDR3: CASSNTPGQGRTEAFF. CDR3 coding DNA: TGTGCCAGCAGCAACACCCCAGGACAGGGGAGGACTGAAGCTTTCTTT.

This clonotype was counted at least ten times. J is TRBJ1-5 and V is TRBV12-3 or TRBV12-4, with D possibly matching TRBD1 (5 bases). The V and J ends lost 7 bases and 3 bases respectively, with 10 bases between them. This CDR3 is 13 amino acids long. CDR3 protein: CASKRGNNQPQHF. In nucleotides, the CDR3 is TGTGCCAGCAAAAGGGGAAACAATCAGCCCCAGCATTTT.

The chain is built from TRBV7-2 and TRBJ2-1, with 11 bases matching TRBD2. The J segment lost 0 bases and the V segment lost 1 base, leaving 5 bases of the junction unmatched. Per germline, CDR1 SGHTA and CDR2 FQGNSA. The CDR3 totals 18 residues. The CDR3 protein is CASSLGVGTSGSYNEQFF. The CDR3 DNA follows: TGTGCCAGCAGCTTAGGGGTTGGGACTAGCGGCTCCTACAATGAGCAGTTCTTC.

The J gene is TRBJ2-7, the V gene TRBV28; 8 bases map to TRBD2. Germline-derived CDR1 and CDR2 are MDHEN and SYDVKM. This CDR3 comprises 15 residues. With 3 bases clipped from V and 1 base from J, the junction kept 5 bases outside the gene matches. The CDR3 reads CASSLYGGDSYEQYF. CDR3 bases: TGTGCCAGCAGTTTGTACGGGGGGGATTCCTACGAGCAGTACTTC.

A few counts support this clonotype. The chain uses TRBV12-3 or TRBV12-4 and TRBJ1-2; maybe TRBD1 (6 bases). Trimming took 10 bases from V and 1 from J, leaving 13 bases between them. The CDR3 loop spans 13 amino acids. The CDR3 here is CATRDIDNYGYTF. As DNA, the CDR3 is TGTGCCACTCGGGACATCGATAACTATGGCTACACCTTC.

This clonotype was observed a handful of times. V usage is TRBV5-6 and J usage is TRBJ2-2; the match to TRBD1 covers 7 bases. CDR1 SGHDT and CDR2 YYEEEE come from the germline V gene. This CDR3 comprises 15 residues. Losses at the gene ends were 4 bases for V and 2 bases for J; bases not matched to a gene: 5. DNA for the CDR3: TGTGCCAGCAGCCGGGGACAGCTAAACACCGGGGAGCTGTTTTTT. Translating gives CASSRGQLNTGELFF.

This clonotype has a handful of counts. Here the CDR3 reads CASSSGEADTQYF. Here the CDR3 DNA reads TGTGCCAGCAGCTCAGGGGAGGCAGATACGCAGTATTTT. This chain links TRBV11-2 with TRBJ2-3, with D possibly being TRBD1 or TRBD2 (6 bases each). Trimming stripped 4 bases from V and 4 bases from J, with 9 bases between. The CDR3 sequence is 13 residues long. Looked up from germline, CDR1 is SGHAT and CDR2 is FQNNGV.

The rearrangement uses TRBV6-1 and TRBJ2-1; no firm D call. CDR1 is MNHNS and CDR2 is SASEGT in the germline V gene. V dropped 2 bases and J dropped 9 bases, with 8 bases sitting between them. The CDR3 is made up of 12 amino acids. The CDR3 region has the DNA TGTGCCAGCAGTGAAAGGGCATTTGAGCAGTTCTTC. Translation: CASSERAFEQFF.

This clonotype came up many times. The chain recombines TRBV7-2 with TRBJ2-1, with 10 bases matching TRBD2. This CDR3 contains 20 residues. V dropped 2 bases and J dropped 0; count of bases not matched to a gene: 13. CDR1 SGHTA and CDR2 FQGNSA come from the germline V gene. This CDR3 reads CASSLISGLAEKSSYNEQFF. The CDR3 coding sequence is TGTGCCAGCAGCTTAATATCAGGACTAGCGGAAAAAAGCTCCTACAATGAGCAGTTCTTC.

The table lists this clonotype with many counts. The chain couples TRBV7-8 to TRBJ1-3; TRBD1 matches 8 bases. Losses at the gene ends were 3 bases for V and 2 bases for J; bases not matched to a gene: 3. The CDR3 is made up of 15 amino acids. CDR1 is SGHVS, CDR2 FQNEAQ, per germline. CDR3 nucleotides: TGTGCCAGCAGCTTGACGGACAGGGCTGGAAACACCATATATTTT. Translated: CASSLTDRAGNTIYF.

This clonotype was observed many times. The chain uses TRBV7-2 and TRBJ2-7, with a tentative D call TRBD1 (6 bases). This CDR3 is 14 amino acids long. In germline, CDR1 is SGHTA, CDR2 FQGNSA. V was clipped by 2 bases and J by 0 bases, with 8 bases between them. In DNA, the CDR3 is TGTGCCAGCAGCTTACAGGGGCCCTCCTACGAGCAGTACTTC. Translation: CASSLQGPSYEQYF.

This chain uses TRBV5-1 with TRBJ2-1, with D possibly being TRBD1 (5 bases). The CDR3 sequence is 15 residues long. Germline V lookup: CDR1 SGHRS, CDR2 YFSETQ. V was trimmed by 4 bases and J by 2 bases, leaving 13 bases between them. CDR3 region: CASSPTGIPYNEQFF. CDR3 nucleotide sequence: TGCGCCAGCAGCCCTACAGGTATCCCCTACAATGAGCAGTTCTTC.

This clonotype was counted between two and nine times. The chain combines TRBV15 with TRBJ2-7, with TRBD2 identical over 8 bases. The CDR3 is made up of 14 amino acids. Germline trimming cut 3 bases from V and 3 bases from J; bases unmatched to any gene: 4. CDR1 and CDR2 (germline): LNHNV, YYDKDF (reference sequence). Here the CDR3 DNA reads TGTGCCACCAGCAGTGGTAGCGGGAACTACGAGCAGTACTTC. Protein product: CATSSGSGNYEQYF.

The rearrangement uses TRBV28 and TRBJ1-4, with unresolved D. V shed 2 bases and J shed 8 bases, with 21 bases lying between them. CDR3 length equals 17 residues. Germline V CDR1 and CDR2: MDHEN, SYDVKM. The CDR3 sequence: CASSLLSLTGVDEKLFF. CDR3 nucleotides: TGTGCCAGCAGTTTACTCTCCCTAACTGGGGTCGACGAAAAACTGTTTTTT.

This chain connects TRBV20-1 to TRBJ1-1, with D unclear. The CDR3 covers 15 residues. V gave up 5 bases and J gave up 4 bases, with 20 bases separating them. The germline CDR1 and CDR2 sequences are DFQATT and SNEGSKA (reference sequence). CDR3 amino acids: CSAPFWAEVITEAFF. DNA of the CDR3: TGCAGTGCTCCTTTCTGGGCGGAGGTCATCACTGAAGCTTTCTTT.